The T cell receptor (beta chain) under discussion was sequenced for a study of shared clonotypes between healthy human individuals. The CDR3 sequence is 11 residues long. CDR1 and CDR2 (germline): SNHLY, FYNNEI. V was pared by 8 bases and J by 4 bases, with 6 bases between. Sequencing used immunoSEQ multiplex PCR; TCRdb keeps in-frame clones, though not all of them. This sample has about 1.1 million clones, with 75% to 85% found just once. The V and J genes are TRBV2 and TRBJ1-3; no definite D call. The sequence was collected from a man younger than 35 in good health. Some clones in this sample may be carry-over from other donors' samples. Source material: memory CD4+ T cells from PBMCs. The sample's subset: CD45RA-negative fraction. This CDR3 reads CASRYGNTIYF. CDR3 DNA: TGTGCCAGCCGTTACGGAAACACCATATATTTT. Drawing the rest from reference TRBV2 and TRBJ1-3, the complete variable domain is EPEVTQTPSHQVTQMGQEVILRCVPISNHLYFYWYRQILGQKVEFLVSFYNNEISEKSEIFDDQFSVERPDGSNFTLKIRSTKLEDSAMYFCASRYGNTIYFGEGSWLTVV.